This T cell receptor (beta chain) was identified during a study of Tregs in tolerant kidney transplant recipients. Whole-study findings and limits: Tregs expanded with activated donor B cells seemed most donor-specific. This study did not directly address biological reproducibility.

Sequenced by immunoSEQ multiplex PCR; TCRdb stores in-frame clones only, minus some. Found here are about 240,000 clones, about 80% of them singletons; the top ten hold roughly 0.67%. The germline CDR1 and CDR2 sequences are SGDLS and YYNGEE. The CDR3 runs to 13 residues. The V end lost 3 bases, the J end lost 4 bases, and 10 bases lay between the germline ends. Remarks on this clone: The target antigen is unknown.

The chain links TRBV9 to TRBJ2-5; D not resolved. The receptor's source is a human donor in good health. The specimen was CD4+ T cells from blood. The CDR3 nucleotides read TGTGCCAGCAGCGCCTTAGGTTTAGAGACCCAGTACTTC. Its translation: CASSALGLETQYF.